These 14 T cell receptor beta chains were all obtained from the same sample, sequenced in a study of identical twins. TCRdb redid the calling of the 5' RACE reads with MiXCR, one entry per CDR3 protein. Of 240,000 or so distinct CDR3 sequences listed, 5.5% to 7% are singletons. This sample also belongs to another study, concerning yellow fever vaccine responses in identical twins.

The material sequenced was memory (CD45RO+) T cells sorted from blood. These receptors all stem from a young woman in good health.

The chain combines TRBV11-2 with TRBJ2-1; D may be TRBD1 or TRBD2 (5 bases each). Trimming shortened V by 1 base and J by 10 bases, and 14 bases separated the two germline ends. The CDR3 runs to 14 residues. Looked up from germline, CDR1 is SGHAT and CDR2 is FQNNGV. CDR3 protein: CASSLAGPIREQFF. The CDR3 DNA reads TGTGCCAGCAGCTTAGCGGGACCGATCCGGGAGCAGTTCTTC.

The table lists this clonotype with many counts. The CDR3 DNA sequence: TGCGCCAGCAGCCCCGGGGCTAGCGGGATAGCCGGGGAGCTGTTTTTT. Translation gives CASSPGASGIAGELFF. This chain connects TRBV5-1 to TRBJ2-2; 9 bases are shared with TRBD2. V trimming: 4 bases; J trimming: 6 bases; junction bases outside the gene matches: 10. Per the germline V gene, CDR1 is SGHRS and CDR2 is YFSETQ. The CDR3 is made up of 16 amino acids.

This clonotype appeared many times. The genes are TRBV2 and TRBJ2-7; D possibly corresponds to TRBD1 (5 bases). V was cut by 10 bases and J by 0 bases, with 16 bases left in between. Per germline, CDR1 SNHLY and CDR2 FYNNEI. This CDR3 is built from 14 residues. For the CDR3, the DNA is TGTGCCACCAAGGACACCCCCAGCTCCTACGAGCAGTACGTC. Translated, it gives CATKDTPSSYEQYV.

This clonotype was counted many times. CDR3 sequence reads: CASSGGRDSISYEQYF. In nucleotides, the CDR3 is TGCGCCAGCAGTGGGGGGCGGGATTCGATTTCCTACGAGCAGTACTTC. The chain has TRBV10-2 and TRBJ2-7; TRBD1 or TRBD2 may be the D gene (6 bases each). This CDR3 has 16 residues. Trimming took off 4 bases at V and 1 base at J, with 17 bases between the two ends. The germline gives CDR1 WSHSY, CDR2 SAAADI.

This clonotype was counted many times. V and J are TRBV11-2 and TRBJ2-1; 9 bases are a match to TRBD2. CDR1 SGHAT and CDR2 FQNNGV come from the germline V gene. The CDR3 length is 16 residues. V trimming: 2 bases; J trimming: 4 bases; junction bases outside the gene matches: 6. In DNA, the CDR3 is TGTGCCAGCAGCTTACGATTAGCGGGGGTATACAATGAGCAGTTCTTC. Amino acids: CASSLRLAGVYNEQFF.

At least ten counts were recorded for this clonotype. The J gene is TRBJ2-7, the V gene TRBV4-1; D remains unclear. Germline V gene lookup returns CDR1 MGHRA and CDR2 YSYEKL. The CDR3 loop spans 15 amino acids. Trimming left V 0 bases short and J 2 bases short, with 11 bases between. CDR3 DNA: TGCGCCAGCAGCCAAGATCGGAAGGGAACCTACGAGCAGTACTTC. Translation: CASSQDRKGTYEQYF.

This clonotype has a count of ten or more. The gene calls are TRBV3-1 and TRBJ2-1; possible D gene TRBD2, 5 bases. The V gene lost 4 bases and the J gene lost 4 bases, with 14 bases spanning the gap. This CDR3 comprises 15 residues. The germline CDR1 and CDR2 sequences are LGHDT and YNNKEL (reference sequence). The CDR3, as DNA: TGTGCCAGCAGCCCAGGTGGTAGCGCGTACAATGAGCAGTTCTTC. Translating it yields CASSPGGSAYNEQFF.

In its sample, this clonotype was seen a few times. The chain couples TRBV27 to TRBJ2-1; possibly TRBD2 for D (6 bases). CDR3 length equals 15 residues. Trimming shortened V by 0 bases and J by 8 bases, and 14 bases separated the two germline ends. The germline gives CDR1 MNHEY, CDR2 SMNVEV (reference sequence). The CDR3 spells CASSLSRGKGYEQFF. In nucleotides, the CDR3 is TGTGCCAGCAGTTTATCTCGCGGGAAGGGCTATGAGCAGTTCTTC.

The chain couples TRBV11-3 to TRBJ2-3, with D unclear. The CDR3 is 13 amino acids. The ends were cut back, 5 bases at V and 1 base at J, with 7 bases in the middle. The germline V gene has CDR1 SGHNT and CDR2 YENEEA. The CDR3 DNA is TGTGCCAGCAGCGCTCATGGCACAGATACGCAGTATTTT. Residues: CASSAHGTDTQYF.

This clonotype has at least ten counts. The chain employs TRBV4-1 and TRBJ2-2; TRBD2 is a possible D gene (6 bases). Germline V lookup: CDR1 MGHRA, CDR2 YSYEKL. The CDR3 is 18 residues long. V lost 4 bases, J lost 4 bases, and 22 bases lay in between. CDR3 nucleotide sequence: TGCGCCAGCAGCCTGACCACGTACCGCAGGGAGGTCACCGGGGAGCTGTTTTTT. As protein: CASSLTTYRREVTGELFF.

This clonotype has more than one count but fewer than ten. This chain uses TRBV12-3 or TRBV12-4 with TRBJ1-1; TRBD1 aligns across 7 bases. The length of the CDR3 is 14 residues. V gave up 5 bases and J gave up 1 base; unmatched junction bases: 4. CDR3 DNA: TGTGCCAGCAGTCACGGGACAGCGAACACTGAAGCTTTCTTT. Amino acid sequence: CASSHGTANTEAFF.

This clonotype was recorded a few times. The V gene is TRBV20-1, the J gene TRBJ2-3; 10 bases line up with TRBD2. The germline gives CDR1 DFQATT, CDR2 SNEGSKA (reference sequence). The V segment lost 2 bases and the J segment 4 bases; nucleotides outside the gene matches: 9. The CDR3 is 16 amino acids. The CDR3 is CSARPLAGVGADTQYF. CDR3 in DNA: TGCAGTGCTAGACCCCTAGCGGGGGTAGGGGCAGATACGCAGTATTTT.

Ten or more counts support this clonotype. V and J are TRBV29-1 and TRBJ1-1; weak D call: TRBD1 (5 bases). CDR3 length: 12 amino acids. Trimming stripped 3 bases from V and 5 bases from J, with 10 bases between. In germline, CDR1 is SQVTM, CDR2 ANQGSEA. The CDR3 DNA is TGCAGCGTTGAGTCAGGGAGAACTGAAGCTTTCTTT. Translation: CSVESGRTEAFF.

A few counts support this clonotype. The CDR3 DNA reads TGTGCCAGCAGTGACCCGGGACGCTCAACCTACGAGCAGTACTTC. It encodes CASSDPGRSTYEQYF. The chain uses TRBV6-1 and TRBJ2-7; tentatively, D is TRBD1 or TRBD2 (5 bases each). CDR1 is MNHNS and CDR2 is SASEGT in the germline V gene. The CDR3 contains 15 residues. V lost 3 bases, J lost 2 bases, and 14 bases lay in between.